These T cell receptor beta chains were read from a single sample in a study of blood T cell repertoires in COVID-19. TCRdb's copy holds only in-frame clones and misses some; the assay was immunoSEQ multiplex PCR. The repertoire holds approximately 18,000 clones, with roughly 81% as singletons. Specimen: peripheral blood. The receptors were gathered from a man in his sixties with acute or convalescent COVID-19. CDR3s include the opening cysteine and the closing phenylalanine or tryptophan. Each record gives: J gene, clone size, V gene, D gene, CDR3 protein, CDR3 DNA. The D gene is left open where the match is weak. Not every row has a clone size; where given, it reads once, few, many or a size class.

TRBJ2-6	.	TRBV7-3	.	CASSLNRLPSGANVLTF	TGTGCCAGCAGCTTAAACAGGTTACCCTCTGGGGCCAACGTCCTGACTTTC
TRBJ2-7	.	TRBV4-1	TRBD2	CASAFSGGPYEQYF	TGCGCCAGCGCCTTTAGCGGGGGGCCTTACGAGCAGTACTTC
TRBJ1-5	.	TRBV19	.	CASSIGGGQPQHF	TGTGCCAGTAGTATAGGCGGGGGACAGCCCCAGCATTTT
TRBJ2-5	.	TRBV18	TRBD2	CASSQTSGETWETQYF	TGTGCCAGCTCACAAACTAGCGGGGAGACATGGGAGACCCAGTACTTC
TRBJ1-4	once	TRBV27	.	CASRPIQGSGEKLFF	TGTGCCAGCAGACCTATCCAGGGTTCGGGTGAAAAACTGTTTTTT
TRBJ2-1	.	TRBV18	.	CASGQLSEQFF	TGTGCCAGTGGGCAGTTGAGTGAGCAGTTCTTC
TRBJ2-1	.	TRBV11-1	.	CASSPLQQGRQFF	TGTGCCAGCAGCCCCCTCCAGCAGGGTAGGCAGTTCTTC
TRBJ2-2	.	TRBV7-9	.	CASSTIYPQGSGVVGELFF	TGTGCCAGCAGCACCATCTATCCCCAGGGGAGCGGGGTAGTCGGGGAGCTGTTTTTT
TRBJ2-1	.	TRBV5-6	.	CASSLFTRVNEWFF	TGTGCCAGCAGCTTGTTTACCAGGGTTAATGAGTGGTTCTTC
TRBJ1-1	.	TRBV24-1	TRBD1	CATSDRDRGLGGAFF	TGTGCCACCAGTGACCGGGACAGGGGGTTGGGGGGGGCTTTCTTT
TRBJ2-5	.	TRBV4-1	TRBD2	CASSQVVAGGHWETQYF	TGCGCCAGCAGCCAAGTAGTAGCGGGGGGGCACTGGGAGACCCAGTACTTC
TRBJ2-3	few	TRBV5-1	TRBD2	CASSLAGGDTQYF	TGCGCCAGCAGCTTGGCGGGGGGAGATACGCAGTATTTT
TRBJ1-1	.	TRBV6-1	TRBD1	CASSEEGTATEAFF	TGTGCCAGCAGTGAAGAGGGGACAGCCACTGAAGCTTTCTTT
TRBJ2-2	few	TRBV24-1	TRBD1	CATSDPPGQANTGELFF	TGTGCCACCAGTGACCCCCCGGGACAGGCCAATACCGGGGAGCTGTTTTTT
TRBJ2-4	.	TRBV5-1	.	CASAGGGDIQYF	TGCGCCAGCGCCGGAGGGGGGGACATTCAGTACTTC
TRBJ2-7	.	TRBV27	TRBD1	CASSHRGAGYEQYF	TGTGCCAGCAGTCACAGGGGGGCGGGCTACGAGCAGTACTTC
TRBJ2-2	.	TRBV27	.	CASSFGRLGGAANTGELFF	TGTGCCAGCAGTTTTGGTCGGCTAGGTGGTGCTGCGAACACCGGGGAGCTGTTTTTT
TRBJ2-5	.	TRBV5-4	TRBD1	CASSTDRGETQYF	TGTGCCAGCAGCACGGACAGGGGAGAGACCCAGTACTTC
TRBJ2-7	.	TRBV20-1	.	CSTGNTYEQYF	TGCAGCACAGGGAATACCTACGAGCAGTACTTC
TRBJ2-1	few	TRBV24-1	.	CATSDYRVLRGEQFF	TGTGCCACCAGTGATTACAGGGTACTTCGTGGTGAGCAGTTCTTC
TRBJ1-5	.	TRBV10-1	.	CASRRTVEPQHF	TGCGCCAGCAGGCGGACTGTTGAGCCCCAGCATTTT
TRBJ1-4	.	TRBV6-6	.	CASRGTTNEKLFF	TGTGCCAGCAGAGGGACTACTAATGAAAAACTGTTTTTT
TRBJ2-7	.	TRBV13	TRBD2	CASSSRAGAGVNYEQYF	TGTGCCAGCAGCTCTAGGGCCGGGGCGGGGGTTAACTACGAGCAGTACTTC
TRBJ2-3	.	TRBV29-1	.	CSVEGLSTVTQYF	TGCAGCGTTGAAGGGTTGAGCACGGTCACGCAGTATTTT
TRBJ2-2	few	TRBV24-1	.	CATTGSNTGELFF	TGTGCCACCACTGGCTCAAACACCGGGGAGCTGTTTTTT
TRBJ1-2	.	TRBV5-1	.	CASSETGDYGYTF	TGCGCCAGCAGCGAGACAGGAGACTATGGCTACACCTTC
TRBJ2-3	.	TRBV7-8	.	CASSLGLYQQQYF	TGTGCCAGCAGCTTAGGACTTTATCAGCAGCAGTATTTT
TRBJ1-2	.	TRBV12-3/TRBV12-4	.	CASSSGPYGYTF	TGTGCCAGCAGCTCAGGGCCGTACGGCTACACCTTC
TRBJ1-2	.	TRBV30	.	CAWSLRTGSGYTF	TGTGCCTGGAGTTTGAGAACAGGGTCTGGCTACACCTTC
TRBJ1-1	few	TRBV28	.	CASSVNGQRTEAFF	TGTGCCAGCAGTGTCAACGGACAACGCACTGAAGCTTTCTTT
TRBJ2-3	.	TRBV5-1	TRBD1	CASSLGVGGADTQYF	TGCGCCAGCAGCTTGGGTGTAGGGGGCGCGGATACGCAGTATTTT
TRBJ1-1	.	TRBV9	.	CASSASTGMTEAFF	TGTGCCAGCAGCGCCTCTACAGGGATGACTGAAGCTTTCTTT
TRBJ2-7	few	TRBV5-1	.	CASSLSPGQQAYEQYF	TGCGCCAGCAGCTTGTCGCCAGGACAACAAGCCTACGAGCAGTACTTC
TRBJ2-5	few	TRBV25-1	.	CASSEPPHTGKETQYF	TGTGCCAGCAGTGAGCCCCCTCATACAGGGAAAGAGACCCAGTACTTC
TRBJ1-2	.	TRBV28	.	CASSLSVRGNGYTF	TGTGCCAGCAGTTTGTCCGTCCGGGGTAATGGCTACACCTTC
TRBJ1-2	.	TRBV24-1	.	CATSDPLYYGYTF	TGTGCCACCAGTGACCCTCTATACTATGGCTACACCTTC
TRBJ1-2	.	TRBV7-2	TRBD1	CASSLGQGCTF	TGTGCCAGCAGCTTAGGACAGGGATGCACCTTC
TRBJ2-1	few	TRBV19	.	CASSKARVTRNEQFF	TGTGCCAGTAGTAAGGCCAGGGTGACGAGGAATGAGCAGTTCTTC
TRBJ1-3	few	TRBV4-1	TRBD1	CASSQGPVGTGSNTIYF	TGCGCCAGCAGCCAAGGCCCTGTGGGGACAGGGTCAAACACCATATATTTT
TRBJ2-3	.	TRBV6-6	.	CASSYFQDTQYF	TGTGCCAGCAGTTACTTTCAAGATACGCAGTATTTT
TRBJ1-1	.	TRBV5-5	.	CASSVEEGRPEAFF	TGTGCCAGCAGCGTGGAAGAAGGGAGGCCTGAAGCTTTCTTT
TRBJ1-1	.	TRBV5-4	.	CASSRDRNTEAFF	TGTGCCAGCAGCCGCGACAGGAACACTGAAGCTTTCTTT
TRBJ1-1	.	TRBV6-5	TRBD1	CASRREGALKAFF	TGTGCCAGCAGACGGGAGGGGGCCCTGAAAGCTTTCTTT
TRBJ2-2	.	TRBV9	.	CASSPSTANTGELFF	TGTGCCAGCAGCCCATCGACAGCGAACACCGGGGAGCTGTTTTTT
TRBJ1-1	.	TRBV25-1	TRBD1	CASRKLGQGADTEAFF	TGTGCCAGCAGGAAACTTGGACAGGGGGCGGACACTGAAGCTTTCTTT
TRBJ1-2	.	TRBV28	TRBD1	CATRGDRVYGYTF	TGTGCCACCCGGGGGGACAGGGTCTATGGCTACACCTTC
TRBJ2-7	.	TRBV6-5	.	CASSRQRSSYEQYF	TGTGCCAGCAGCCGACAGAGGAGCTCCTACGAGCAGTACTTC
TRBJ1-4	.	TRBV27	.	CASSSQGTANEKLFF	TGTGCCAGCAGTTCGCAGGGAACTGCTAATGAAAAACTGTTTTTT